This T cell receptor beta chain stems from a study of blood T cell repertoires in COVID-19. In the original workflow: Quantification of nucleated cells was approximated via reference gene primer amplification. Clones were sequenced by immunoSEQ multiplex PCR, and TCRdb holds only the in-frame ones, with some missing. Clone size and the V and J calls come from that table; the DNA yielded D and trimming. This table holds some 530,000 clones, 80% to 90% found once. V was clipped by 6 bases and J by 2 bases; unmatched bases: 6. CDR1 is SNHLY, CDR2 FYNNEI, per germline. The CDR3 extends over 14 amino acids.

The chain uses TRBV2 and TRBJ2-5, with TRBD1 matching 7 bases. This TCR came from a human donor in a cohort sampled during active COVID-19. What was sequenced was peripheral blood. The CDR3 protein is CASRWTGPQETQYF. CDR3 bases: TGTGCCAGCAGGTGGACAGGTCCTCAAGAGACCCAGTACTTC.